The 16 T cell receptor beta chains below were found in one sample sequenced in a study of shared clonotypes between healthy human individuals. Generated by immunoSEQ multiplex PCR, the TCRdb table keeps only in-frame clones and is missing some. The sample has 2 million to 2.5 million clones, roughly 92% seen once. The sequenced material came from naive CD4+ T cells from PBMCs. Documented subset: CD45RA+ positively selected. Every receptor here comes from a man aged 18 to 35 in good health. Some clones in this sample may be carry-over from other donors' samples.

This clone was recorded once. CDR3 amino acids: CASSFGDGRAISNEQFF. DNA for the CDR3: TGTGCCAGCAGCTTCGGGGACGGGAGGGCCATTTCAAATGAGCAGTTCTTC. This chain joins TRBV7-8 and TRBJ2-1, with 8 bases that match TRBD2. The CDR3 covers 17 residues. CDR1 and CDR2 (germline): SGHVS, FQNEAQ. The trim removed 3 bases at V and 7 bases at J, leaving 14 bases unmatched. The full variable domain, its missing parts supplied by reference TRBV7-8 and TRBJ2-1, is GAGVSQSPRYKVAKRGQDVALRCDPISGHVSLFWYQQALGQGPEFLTYFQNEAQLDKSGLPSDRFFAERPEGSVSTLKIQRTQQEDSAVYLCASSFGDGRAISNEQFFGPGTRLTVL.

This chain joins TRBV18 and TRBJ2-4; 9 nucleotides agree with TRBD1. This CDR3 comprises 12 residues. The germline CDR1 and CDR2 sequences are KGHSH and LQKENI. V trimming: 3 bases; J trimming: 13 bases; junction bases outside the gene matches: 4. CDR3 amino acids: CASSPPGQGQYF. The CDR3 nucleotides read TGTGCCAGCTCACCCCCGGGACAGGGACAGTACTTC.

V is TRBV6-1 and J is TRBJ1-3; no definite D call. Per the germline V gene, CDR1 is MNHNS and CDR2 is SASEGT. V was pared by 6 bases and J by 4 bases, with 16 bases between. This CDR3 spans 15 amino acids. CDR3 nucleotides: TGTGCCAGCAGGGCCCCCGGGGTATTGGGAAACACCATATATTTT. The encoded protein is CASRAPGVLGNTIYF.

The chain couples TRBV28 to TRBJ2-3; 14 nucleotides match TRBD2. Per the germline V gene, CDR1 is MDHEN and CDR2 is SYDVKM. J was trimmed by 6 bases and V by 4 bases; bases with no gene match: 9. The CDR3 length is 17 residues. CDR3: CASSSPTSGRACDTQYF. Written as DNA, the CDR3 is TGTGCCAGCAGTTCCCCGACTAGCGGGAGGGCGTGTGATACGCAGTATTTT.

The V gene is TRBV18, the J gene TRBJ2-5; TRBD2 matches at 11 bases. CDR3 size: 15 residues. The germline CDR1 and CDR2 sequences are KGHSH and LQKENI. Losses at the gene ends were 3 bases for V and 8 bases for J; bases not matched to a gene: 8. The CDR3 protein is CASSPGLLAGDTQYF. CDR3 DNA sequence: TGTGCCAGCTCACCGGGGTTACTAGCGGGAGATACCCAGTACTTC.

The rearrangement links TRBV18 to TRBJ2-3, with TRBD2 matching over 8 bases. CDR3 length: 15 residues. V shed 3 bases, J shed 6 bases, and the junction held 8 bases outside the gene matches. CDR1 KGHSH and CDR2 LQKENI come from the germline V gene. The DNA of the CDR3 is TGTGCCAGCTCACCTGAGAGCGGGAGTGCGGATACGCAGTATTTT. Its protein is CASSPESGSADTQYF.

The rearrangement links TRBV5-6 to TRBJ2-5, with D tentatively TRBD1 (5 bases). The length of the CDR3 is 16 residues. With 4 bases removed from V and 1 base from J, the gap between germline ends came to 17 bases. Germline V lookup: CDR1 SGHDT, CDR2 YYEEEE. The CDR3 DNA sequence: TGTGCCAGCAGCATGGGCTTACAGGTATCCCAAGAGACCCAGTACTTC. It yields the protein CASSMGLQVSQETQYF.

CDR3 region: CASSPAGVGELFF. The CDR3 DNA sequence: TGCGCCAGCAGCCCAGCAGGGGTCGGGGAGCTGTTTTTT. The chain couples TRBV5-1 to TRBJ2-2, with D perhaps matching TRBD1 (6 bases). There are 13 residues in the CDR3. Germline lookup yields CDR1 SGHRS and CDR2 YFSETQ. V gave up 4 bases and J gave up 7 bases, with 11 bases separating them.

The chain has TRBV7-2 and TRBJ2-1, with a weak D call TRBD1 (6 bases). In germline, CDR1 is SGHTA, CDR2 FQGNSA. This CDR3 region has 14 residues. V was clipped by 4 bases and J by 8 bases, with 15 bases between them. CDR3 amino acids: CASSSPGARYEQFF. CDR3 DNA sequence: TGTGCCAGCAGCTCCCCAGGGGCCCGTTATGAGCAGTTCTTC.

The chain uses TRBV4-3 and TRBJ2-7; D possibly corresponds to TRBD1 (5 bases). V lost 0 bases, J lost 0 bases, and 12 bases lay in between. The CDR3 is made up of 16 amino acids. CDR1 and CDR2 (germline): LGHNA, YSLEER. DNA of the CDR3: TGCGCCAGCAGCCAAGATCCCAGGGTTCCCTCCTACGAGCAGTACTTC. Amino acid sequence: CASSQDPRVPSYEQYF.

This rearrangement joins TRBV18 to TRBJ2-7, with D maybe TRBD2 (7 bases). Trimming cost V 1 base and J 7 bases, with 11 bases left between them. CDR1 and CDR2 (germline): KGHSH, LQKENI. The CDR3 extends over 13 amino acids. The DNA for the CDR3 is TGTGCCAGCTCACCACAGGGGGGGCGGGAGCAGTACTTC. It yields the protein CASSPQGGREQYF. Based on the CDR3 plus reference TRBV18 and TRBJ2-7, the full variable domain is NAGVMQNPRHLVRRRGQEARLRCSPMKGHSHVYWYRQLPEEGLKFMVYLQKENIIDESGMPKERFSAEFPKEGPSILRIQQVVRGDSAAYFCASSPQGGREQYFGPGTRLTVT.

The V gene is TRBV11-2, the J gene TRBJ2-7; no reliable D call. The CDR3 consists of 16 residues. Germline V CDR1 and CDR2: SGHAT, FQNNGV. Trimming shortened V by 3 bases and J by 4 bases, and 19 bases separated the two germline ends. The CDR3 bases are TGTGCCAGCAGCTTTTGGCCCCGCGGCAGACTTTACGAGCAGTACTTC. Translating gives CASSFWPRGRLYEQYF.

The V and J genes are TRBV11-1 and TRBJ1-3, with TRBD1 matching over 10 bases. The V gene end was trimmed by 4 bases and the J gene end by 4 bases; junction bases not matched to a gene: 7. From germline, CDR1 is SGHAT and CDR2 FQDESV (reference sequence). CDR3 size: 16 residues. CDR3 loop: CASSYTDRGLGNTIYF. CDR3 DNA sequence: TGTGCCAGCAGCTACACCGACAGGGGGCTCGGAAACACCATATATTTT.

The chain employs TRBV28 and TRBJ1-1; maybe TRBD1 (6 bases). This CDR3 has 17 amino acids. Trimming cost V 7 bases and J 0 bases, with 21 bases left between them. CDR1 and CDR2 from the germline V gene are MDHEN and SYDVKM. In nucleotides, the CDR3 is TGTGCCAGCAATGTCCCCGGACGGACAGCTATGAACACTGAAGCTTTCTTT. It codes for CASNVPGRTAMNTEAFF.

The V and J genes are TRBV6-7 and TRBJ2-5, with 9 bases fitting TRBD1. TRBV6-7 is classed as an ORF, of uncertain function. Unmatched junction bases numbered 8, after V lost 2 bases and J lost 4 bases. The CDR3 loop spans 16 amino acids. The CDR3 nucleotides are TGTGCCAGCAGTTACGTCTGGACAGGGGAGGTAGAGACCCAGTACTTC. Protein: CASSYVWTGEVETQYF.

This clone was seen more than once but under ten times. The J gene is TRBJ1-1, the V gene TRBV5-1; 7 nucleotides line up with TRBD1. The CDR3 extends over 15 amino acids. The ends lost 0 bases at V and 1 base at J; junction bases unmatched: 3. Per germline, CDR1 SGHRS and CDR2 YFSETQ. The CDR3 sequence: CASSLAGDRNTEAFF. DNA of the CDR3: TGCGCCAGCAGCTTGGCCGGGGACAGGAACACTGAAGCTTTCTTT. The complete variable domain, with remaining parts taken from reference TRBV5-1 and TRBJ1-1, reads KAGVTQTPRYLIKTRGQQVTLSCSPISGHRSVSWYQQTPGQGLQFLFEYFSETQRNKGNFPGRFSGRQFSNSRSEMNVSTLELGDSALYLCASSLAGDRNTEAFFGQGTRLTVV.